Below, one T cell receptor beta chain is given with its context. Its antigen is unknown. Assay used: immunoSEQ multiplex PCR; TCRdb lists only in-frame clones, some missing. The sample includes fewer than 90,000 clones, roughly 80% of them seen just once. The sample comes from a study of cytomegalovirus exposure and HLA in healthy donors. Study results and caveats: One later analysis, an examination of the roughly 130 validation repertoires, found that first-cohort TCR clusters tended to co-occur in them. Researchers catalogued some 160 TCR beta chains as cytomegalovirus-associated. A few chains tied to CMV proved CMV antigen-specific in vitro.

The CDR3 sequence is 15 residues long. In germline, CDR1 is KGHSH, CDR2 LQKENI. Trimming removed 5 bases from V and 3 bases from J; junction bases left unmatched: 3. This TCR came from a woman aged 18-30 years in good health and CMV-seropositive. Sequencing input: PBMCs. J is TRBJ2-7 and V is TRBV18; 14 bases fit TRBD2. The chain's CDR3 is CASSEGLAGVYEQYF. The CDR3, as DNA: TGTGCCAGCTCAGAGGGACTAGCGGGGGTCTACGAGCAGTACTTC.